The clone carrying this T cell receptor (beta chain) was counted many times. Its matching antigen is unknown. The data are from a study of T-cell reconstitution after alpha-beta-depleted transplantation in children. The germline V gene has CDR1 PRHDT and CDR2 FYEKMQ (reference sequence). CDR3 length: 17 residues. V was clipped by 2 bases and J by 4 bases; unmatched bases: 9. This sample's TCRbeta library carried unique molecular identifier barcodes. A single record per CDR3 protein comes from TCRdb applying MiXCR to the PCR reads. The table shows around 180,000 distinct CDR3 sequences, with 8.5% to 14% occurring only once. Whole-study findings and limits: In some patients, recipient T cells and intrathymic progenitors surviving conditioning explained high day-60 diversity. Roughly two months post-transplant, alpha-beta T cells reportedly originated from several hundred graft clones that had expanded. The authors attributed T-cell counts and diversity one year after transplant mostly to newly produced T cells.

The sequencing here drew on PBMCs, taken before TCRalphabeta/CD19-depleted stem cell transplant. This clonotype was obtained from a boy aged 2 to 10 with acute myeloid leukemia, due to receive a stem cell transplant. The chain has TRBV13 and TRBJ2-2; 8 nucleotides align to TRBD2. The CDR3 region has the DNA TGTGCCAGCAGCTTAAAGCGGGAGAGCCAGTCCACCGGGGAGCTGTTTTTT. Residues: CASSLKRESQSTGELFF.